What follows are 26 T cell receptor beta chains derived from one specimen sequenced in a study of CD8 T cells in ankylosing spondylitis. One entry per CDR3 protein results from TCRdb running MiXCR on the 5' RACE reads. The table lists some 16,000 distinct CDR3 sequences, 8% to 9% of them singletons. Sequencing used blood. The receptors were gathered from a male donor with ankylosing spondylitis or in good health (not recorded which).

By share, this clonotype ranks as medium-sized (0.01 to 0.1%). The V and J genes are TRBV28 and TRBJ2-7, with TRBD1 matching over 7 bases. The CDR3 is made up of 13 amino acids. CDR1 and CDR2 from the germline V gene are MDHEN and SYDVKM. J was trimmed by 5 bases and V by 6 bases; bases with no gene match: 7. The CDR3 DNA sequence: TGTGCCAGCAGGGAGACAGGGACCCACGAGCAGTACGTC. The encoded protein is CASRETGTHEQYV.

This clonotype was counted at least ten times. CDR3 sequence reads: CASSLSEDTQYF. CDR3 in DNA: TGTGCCAGCAGCTTAAGCGAAGATACGCAGTATTTT. The chain combines TRBV7-2 with TRBJ2-3, with no clear D. There are 12 residues in the CDR3. V lost 2 bases and J 5 bases, leaving 5 bases between the germline ends. Germline CDR1 reads SGHTA; CDR2 reads FQGNSA.

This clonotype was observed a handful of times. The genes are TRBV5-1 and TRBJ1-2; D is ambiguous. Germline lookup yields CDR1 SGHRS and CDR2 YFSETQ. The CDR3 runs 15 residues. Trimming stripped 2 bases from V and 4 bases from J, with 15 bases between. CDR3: CASSFEADSLYGYTF. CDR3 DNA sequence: TGCGCCAGCAGCTTTGAGGCAGACTCCCTCTATGGCTACACCTTC.

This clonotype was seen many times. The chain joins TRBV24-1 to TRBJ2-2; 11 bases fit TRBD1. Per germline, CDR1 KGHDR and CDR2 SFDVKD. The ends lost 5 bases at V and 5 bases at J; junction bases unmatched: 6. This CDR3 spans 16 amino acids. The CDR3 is CATSVTGTGGTGELFF. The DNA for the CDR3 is TGTGCCACCAGTGTAACCGGGACAGGGGGTACCGGGGAGCTGTTTTTT.

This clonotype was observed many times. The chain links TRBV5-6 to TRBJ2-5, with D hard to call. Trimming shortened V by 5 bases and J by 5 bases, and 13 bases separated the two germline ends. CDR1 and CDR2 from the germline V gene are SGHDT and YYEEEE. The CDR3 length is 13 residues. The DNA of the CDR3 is TGTGCCAGCAGTGTGGGCCGGCGGGAGACCCAGTACTTC. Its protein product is CASSVGRRETQYF.

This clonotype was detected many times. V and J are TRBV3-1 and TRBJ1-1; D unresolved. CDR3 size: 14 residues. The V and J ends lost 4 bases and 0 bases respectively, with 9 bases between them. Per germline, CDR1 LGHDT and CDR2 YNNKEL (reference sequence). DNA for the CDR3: TGTGCCAGCAGCCGAGGTGGGTTGAACACTGAAGCTTTCTTT. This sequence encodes CASSRGGLNTEAFF. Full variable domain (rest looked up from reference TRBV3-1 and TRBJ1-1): DTAVSQTPKYLVTQMGNDKSIKCEQNLGHDTMYWYKQDSKKFLKIMFSYNNKELIINETVPNRFSPKSPDKAHLNLHINSLELGDSAVYFCASSRGGLNTEAFFGQGTRLTVV.

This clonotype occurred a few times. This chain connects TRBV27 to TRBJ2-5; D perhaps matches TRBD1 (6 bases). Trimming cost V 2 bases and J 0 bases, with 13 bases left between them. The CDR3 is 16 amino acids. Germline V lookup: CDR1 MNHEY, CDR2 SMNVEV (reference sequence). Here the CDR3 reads CASSLNSGQNQETQYF. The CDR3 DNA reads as TGTGCCAGCAGTTTAAATTCAGGACAGAACCAAGAGACCCAGTACTTC.

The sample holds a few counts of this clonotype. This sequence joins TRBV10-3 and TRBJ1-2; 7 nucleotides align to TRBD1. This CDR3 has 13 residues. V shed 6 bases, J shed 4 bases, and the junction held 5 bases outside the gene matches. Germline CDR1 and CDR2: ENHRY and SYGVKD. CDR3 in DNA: TGTGCCATCAGCCCAGGGGGTCTCTATGGCTACACCTTC. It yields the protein CAISPGGLYGYTF.

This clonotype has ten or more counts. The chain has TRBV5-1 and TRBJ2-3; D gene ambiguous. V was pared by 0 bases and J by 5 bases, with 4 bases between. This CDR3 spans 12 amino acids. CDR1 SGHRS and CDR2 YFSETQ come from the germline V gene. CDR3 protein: CASSLAGDTQYF. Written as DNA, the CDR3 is TGCGCCAGCAGCTTGGCGGGAGATACGCAGTATTTT.

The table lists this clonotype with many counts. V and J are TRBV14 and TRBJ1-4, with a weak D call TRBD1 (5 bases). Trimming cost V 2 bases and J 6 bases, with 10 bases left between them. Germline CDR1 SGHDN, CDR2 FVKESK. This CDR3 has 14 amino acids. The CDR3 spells CASSQRGTYEKLFF. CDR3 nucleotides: TGTGCCAGCAGCCAAAGGGGCACCTATGAAAAACTGTTTTTT.

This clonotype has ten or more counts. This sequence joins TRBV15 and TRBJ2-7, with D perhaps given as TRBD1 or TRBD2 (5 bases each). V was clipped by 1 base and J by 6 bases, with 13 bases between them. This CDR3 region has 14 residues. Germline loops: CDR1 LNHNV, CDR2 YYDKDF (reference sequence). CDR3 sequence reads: CATSRVRRGPEQYF. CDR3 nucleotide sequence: TGTGCCACCAGCAGAGTTCGAAGGGGACCCGAGCAGTACTTC.

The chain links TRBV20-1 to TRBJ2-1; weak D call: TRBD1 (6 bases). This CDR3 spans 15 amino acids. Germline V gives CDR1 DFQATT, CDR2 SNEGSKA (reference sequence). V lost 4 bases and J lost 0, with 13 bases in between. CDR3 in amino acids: CSANPDRSSYNEQFF. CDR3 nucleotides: TGCAGTGCTAATCCGGACAGAAGCTCCTACAATGAGCAGTTCTTC.

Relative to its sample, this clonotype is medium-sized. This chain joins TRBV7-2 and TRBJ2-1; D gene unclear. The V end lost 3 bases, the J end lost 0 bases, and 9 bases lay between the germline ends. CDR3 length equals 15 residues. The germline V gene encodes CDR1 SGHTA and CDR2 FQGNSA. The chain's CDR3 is CASSFGQSSYNEQFF. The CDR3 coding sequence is TGTGCCAGCAGCTTTGGGCAGAGCTCCTACAATGAGCAGTTCTTC.

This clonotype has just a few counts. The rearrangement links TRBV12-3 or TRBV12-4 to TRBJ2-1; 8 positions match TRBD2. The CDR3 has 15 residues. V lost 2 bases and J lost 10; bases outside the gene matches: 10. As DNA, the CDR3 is TGTGCCAGCAGTTTATCCGCGGGAGGAGTAAGCGAGCAGTTCTTC. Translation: CASSLSAGGVSEQFF.

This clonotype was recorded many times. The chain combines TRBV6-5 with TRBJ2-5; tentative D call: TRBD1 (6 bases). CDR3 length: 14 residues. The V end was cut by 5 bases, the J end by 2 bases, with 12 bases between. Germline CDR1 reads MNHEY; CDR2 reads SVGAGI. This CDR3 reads CASSMRTDQETQYF. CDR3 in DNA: TGTGCCAGCAGTATGAGGACAGATCAAGAGACCCAGTACTTC.

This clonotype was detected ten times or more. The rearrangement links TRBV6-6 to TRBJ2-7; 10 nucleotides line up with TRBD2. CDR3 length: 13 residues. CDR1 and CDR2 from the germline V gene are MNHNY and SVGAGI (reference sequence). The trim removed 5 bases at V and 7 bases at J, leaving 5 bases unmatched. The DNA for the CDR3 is TGTGCCAGCAGTCCAGCGGGAGGGTTTGAGCAGTACTTC. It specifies CASSPAGGFEQYF.

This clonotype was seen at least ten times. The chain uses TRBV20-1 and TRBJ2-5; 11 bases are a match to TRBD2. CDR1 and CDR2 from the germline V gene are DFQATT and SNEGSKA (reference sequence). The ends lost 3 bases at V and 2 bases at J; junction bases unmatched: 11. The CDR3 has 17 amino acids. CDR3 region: CSASRASGGLGQETQYF. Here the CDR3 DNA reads TGCAGTGCTAGTCGGGCTAGCGGGGGGCTGGGGCAAGAGACCCAGTACTTC.

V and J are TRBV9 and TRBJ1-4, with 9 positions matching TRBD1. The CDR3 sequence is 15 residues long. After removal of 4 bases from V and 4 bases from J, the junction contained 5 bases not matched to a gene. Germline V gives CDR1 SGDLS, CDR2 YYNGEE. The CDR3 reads CASSSRQGVNEKLFF. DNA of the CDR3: TGTGCCAGCAGCTCCCGACAGGGGGTTAATGAAAAACTGTTTTTT.

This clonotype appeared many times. CDR3 DNA sequence: TGCAGTGCTAGGTCAGGAACCAGGAACACCGGGGAGCTGTTTTTT. Its translation is CSARSGTRNTGELFF. The chain joins TRBV20-1 to TRBJ2-2, with D hard to call. This CDR3 has 15 residues. Germline CDR1 DFQATT, CDR2 SNEGSKA (reference sequence). V shed 3 bases and J shed 1 base, with 12 bases lying between them.

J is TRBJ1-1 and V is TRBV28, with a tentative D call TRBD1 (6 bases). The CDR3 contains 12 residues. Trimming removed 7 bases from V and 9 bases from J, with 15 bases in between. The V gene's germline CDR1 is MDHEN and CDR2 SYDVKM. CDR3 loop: CASTLPGHQAFF. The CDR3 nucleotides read TGTGCCAGCACCCTCCCGGGACACCAAGCTTTCTTT.

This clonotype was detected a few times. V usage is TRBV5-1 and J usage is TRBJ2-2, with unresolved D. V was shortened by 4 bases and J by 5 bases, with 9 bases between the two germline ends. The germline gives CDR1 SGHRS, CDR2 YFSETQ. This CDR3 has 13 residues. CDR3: CASSPGWTGELFF. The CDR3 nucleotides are TGCGCCAGCAGCCCAGGATGGACCGGGGAGCTGTTTTTT.

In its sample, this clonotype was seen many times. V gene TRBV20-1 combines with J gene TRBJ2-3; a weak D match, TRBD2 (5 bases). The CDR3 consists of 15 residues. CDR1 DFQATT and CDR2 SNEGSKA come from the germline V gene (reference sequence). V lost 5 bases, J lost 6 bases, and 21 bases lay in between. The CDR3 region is CSAPNVRRTGDTQYF. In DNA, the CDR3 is TGCAGTGCTCCCAATGTTCGTCGGACGGGGGATACGCAGTATTTT.

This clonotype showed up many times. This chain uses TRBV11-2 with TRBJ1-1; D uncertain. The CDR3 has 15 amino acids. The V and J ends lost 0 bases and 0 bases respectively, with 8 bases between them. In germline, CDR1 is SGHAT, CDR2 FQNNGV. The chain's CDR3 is CASSLDDVLNTEAFF. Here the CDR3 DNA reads TGTGCCAGCAGCTTAGATGACGTCTTGAACACTGAAGCTTTCTTT.

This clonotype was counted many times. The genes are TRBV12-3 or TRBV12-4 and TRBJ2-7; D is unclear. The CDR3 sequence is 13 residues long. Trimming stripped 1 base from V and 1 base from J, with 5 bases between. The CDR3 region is CASSLEVSYEQYV. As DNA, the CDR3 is TGTGCCAGCAGTTTAGAAGTTTCCTACGAGCAGTACGTC.

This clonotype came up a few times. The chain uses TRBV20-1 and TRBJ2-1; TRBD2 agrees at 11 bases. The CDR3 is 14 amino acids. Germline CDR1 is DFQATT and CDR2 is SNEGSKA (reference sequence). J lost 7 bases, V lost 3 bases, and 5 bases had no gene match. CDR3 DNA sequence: TGCAGTGCTAGCTTAACTAGCGGGAGTAATGAGCAGTTCTTC. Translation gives CSASLTSGSNEQFF.

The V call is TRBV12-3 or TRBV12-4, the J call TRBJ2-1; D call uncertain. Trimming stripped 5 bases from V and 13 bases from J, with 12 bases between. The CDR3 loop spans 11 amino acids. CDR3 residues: CASSPGWEQFF. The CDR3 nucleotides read TGTGCCAGCAGTCCGGGCTGGGAACAGTTCTTC.